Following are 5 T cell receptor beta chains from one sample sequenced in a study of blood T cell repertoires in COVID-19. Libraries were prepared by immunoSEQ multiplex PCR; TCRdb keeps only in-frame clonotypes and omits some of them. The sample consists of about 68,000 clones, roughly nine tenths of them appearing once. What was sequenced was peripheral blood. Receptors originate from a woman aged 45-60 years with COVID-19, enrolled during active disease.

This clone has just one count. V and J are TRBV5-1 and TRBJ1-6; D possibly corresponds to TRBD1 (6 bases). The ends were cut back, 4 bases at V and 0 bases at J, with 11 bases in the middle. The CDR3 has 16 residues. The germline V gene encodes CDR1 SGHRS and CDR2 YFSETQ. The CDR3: CASSPNRVSYNSPLHF. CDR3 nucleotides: TGCGCCAGCAGCCCCAACAGGGTCTCCTATAATTCACCCCTCCACTTT.

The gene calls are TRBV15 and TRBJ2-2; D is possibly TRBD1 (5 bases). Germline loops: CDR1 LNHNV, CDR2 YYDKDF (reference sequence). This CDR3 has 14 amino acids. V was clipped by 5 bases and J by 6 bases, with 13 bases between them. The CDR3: CATSLKGPPGELFF. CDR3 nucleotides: TGTGCCACCAGCTTAAAGGGGCCCCCCGGGGAGCTGTTTTTT. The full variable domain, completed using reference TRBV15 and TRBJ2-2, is DAMVIQNPRYQVTQFGKPVTLSCSQTLNHNVMYWYQQKSSQAPKLLFHYYDKDFNNEADTPDNFQSRRPNTSFCFLDIRSPGLGDTAMYLCATSLKGPPGELFFGEGSRLTVL.

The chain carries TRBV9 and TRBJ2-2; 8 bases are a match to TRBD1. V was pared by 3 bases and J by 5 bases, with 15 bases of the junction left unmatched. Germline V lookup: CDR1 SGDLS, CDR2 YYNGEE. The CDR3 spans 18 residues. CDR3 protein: CASSDRTTGDLGTGELFF. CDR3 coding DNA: TGTGCCAGCAGCGATAGAACGACAGGGGACTTGGGGACCGGGGAGCTGTTTTTT. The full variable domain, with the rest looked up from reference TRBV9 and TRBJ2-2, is DSGVTQTPKHLITATGQRVTLRCSPRSGDLSVYWYQQSLDQGLQFLIQYYNGEERAKGNILERFSAQQFPDLHSELNLSSLELGDSALYFCASSDRTTGDLGTGELFFGEGSRLTVL.

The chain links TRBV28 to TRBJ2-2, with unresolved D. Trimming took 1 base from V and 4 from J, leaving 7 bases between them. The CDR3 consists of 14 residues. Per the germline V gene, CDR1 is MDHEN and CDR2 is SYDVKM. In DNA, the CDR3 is TGTGCCAGCAGTTTATACTCGGGCACCGGGGAGCTGTTTTTT. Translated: CASSLYSGTGELFF.

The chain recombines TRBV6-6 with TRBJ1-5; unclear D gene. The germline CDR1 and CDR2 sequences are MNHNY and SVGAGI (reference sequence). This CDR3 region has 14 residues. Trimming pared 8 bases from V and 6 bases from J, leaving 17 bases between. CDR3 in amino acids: CASGVGAPLQPQHF. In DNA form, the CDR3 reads TGTGCCAGCGGCGTAGGAGCACCCCTTCAGCCCCAGCATTTT.